A single sample is the source of the 7 T cell receptor beta chains below, sequenced in a study of cytomegalovirus exposure and HLA in healthy donors. Use of 60 Vbeta and 13 Jbeta primers characterized the PCR. TCRdb keeps only in-frame clones here, not all; method: immunoSEQ multiplex PCR. The table shows about 150,000 clones, with approximately 78% occurring only once. Sequenced material: PBMCs. Receptor source: a man aged 40-49 years in good health and CMV-seropositive.

The table lists this clone with a count of one. The V and J genes are TRBV19 and TRBJ2-3; D is perhaps TRBD1 (6 bases). V was pared by 5 bases and J by 3 bases, with 12 bases between. CDR1 is LNHDA, CDR2 SQIVND, per germline (reference sequence). CDR3 length: 14 amino acids. CDR3 nucleotide sequence: TGTGCCAGTAGTGTGGGGGCGCTGACAGATACGCAGTATTTT. Its translation: CASSVGALTDTQYF.

The chain recombines TRBV19 with TRBJ2-1, with 7 bases that match TRBD2. This CDR3 has 15 residues. Germline V lookup: CDR1 LNHDA, CDR2 SQIVND (reference sequence). J was trimmed by 3 bases and V by 7 bases; bases with no gene match: 9. The CDR3 sequence is CASMGGTTIYNEQFF. The CDR3 DNA reads as TGTGCCAGTATGGGCGGGACTACTATCTACAATGAGCAGTTCTTC.

V is TRBV5-1 and J is TRBJ2-7; a possible D gene is TRBD2 (8 bases). CDR1 is SGHRS, CDR2 YFSETQ, per germline. The CDR3 is 16 amino acids. Trimming pared 4 bases from V and 2 bases from J, leaving 19 bases between. CDR3 nucleotides: TGCGCCAGCAGCCCTCGGGAGGGGGCACAAACCTACGAGCAGTACTTC. It yields the protein CASSPREGAQTYEQYF.

This clone was recorded only once. In DNA, the CDR3 is TGCGCCAGCTCTAACGGACTAGCGGGGGGAGAGACCCAGTACTTC. Translation: CASSNGLAGGETQYF. The chain combines TRBV5-1 with TRBJ2-5; 14 bases agree with TRBD2. Germline-derived CDR1 and CDR2 are SGHRS and YFSETQ. The CDR3 spans 15 residues. V lost 7 bases and J lost 4; bases outside the gene matches: 6.

This rearrangement joins TRBV9 to TRBJ2-1; 9 bases line up with TRBD1. This CDR3 comprises 14 residues. V lost 5 bases and J lost 2; bases outside the gene matches: 2. Germline CDR1 is SGDLS and CDR2 is YYNGEE. The CDR3 region is CASRGQGTYNEQFF. In nucleotides, the CDR3 is TGTGCCAGCAGGGGACAGGGCACCTACAATGAGCAGTTCTTC.

This chain uses TRBV18 with TRBJ2-5; 7 positions match TRBD1. V shed 6 bases and J 1 base; nucleotides not matched to a gene: 8. The CDR3 loop spans 15 amino acids. Looked up from germline, CDR1 is KGHSH and CDR2 is LQKENI. The CDR3 region is CASSNRQGVQETQYF. The CDR3 nucleotides read TGTGCCAGCTCGAATAGACAGGGCGTCCAAGAGACCCAGTACTTC.

The chain links TRBV13 to TRBJ2-5; TRBD2 is a possible D gene (5 bases). Trimming stripped 2 bases from V and 5 bases from J, with 6 bases between. The CDR3 loop spans 12 amino acids. CDR1 is PRHDT and CDR2 is FYEKMQ in the germline V gene (reference sequence). CDR3 sequence reads: CASSLQRETQYF. DNA of the CDR3: TGTGCCAGCAGCTTACAGCGGGAGACCCAGTACTTC.